The TCR beta chain under discussion was sequenced for a study of lymphopenia after photon versus proton radiotherapy. This clone appeared a few times. Here immunoSEQ multiplex PCR was the method, and the copy in TCRdb shows in-frame clones only, minus some. Of around 27,000 clones listed, over 85% are singletons. This CDR3 comprises 15 residues. Germline lookup yields CDR1 LNHDA and CDR2 SQIVND (reference sequence). After removal of 7 bases from V and 1 base from J, the junction contained 7 bases not matched to a gene. This clonotype was obtained from a woman aged 45-60 years with cholangiocarcinoma. J is TRBJ1-5 and V is TRBV19, with 7 bases lining up with TRBD1. The starting material was peripheral blood, obtained from a patient treated with photon-based radiotherapy. The CDR3 region has the DNA TGTGCCAGTAACCCGGGACAGATAAGCAATCAGCCCCAGCATTTT. It yields the protein CASNPGQISNQPQHF.